The 5 T cell receptor beta chains listed next were all sequenced from one sample in a study of T-cell memory formation after mild COVID-19. TCRdb reprocessed the 5' RACE reads with MiXCR, giving one entry per CDR3 protein. The table includes around 4,000 distinct CDR3 sequences, 15% to 20% detected once. The sequencing sample was made of PBMCs or a T cell subset sorted from them (not recorded which). These receptors all stem from an adult who had mild COVID-19 (a few samples of this study predate the infection). Cell type and time point are not known.

Within the sample, this clonotype is large. The V and J genes are TRBV6-5 and TRBJ2-3; 7 nucleotides align to TRBD1. CDR1 MNHEY and CDR2 SVGAGI come from the germline V gene. This CDR3 has 16 amino acids. Trimming removed 0 bases from V and 0 bases from J; junction bases left unmatched: 3. CDR3: CASSYSLTGSTDTQYF. CDR3 coding DNA: TGTGCCAGCAGTTACTCGTTGACAGGGAGCACAGATACGCAGTATTTT.

This clonotype qualifies as medium-sized (0.01 to 0.1%). This rearrangement joins TRBV4-3 to TRBJ2-1; tentatively, D is TRBD2 (5 bases). Germline V gives CDR1 LGHNA, CDR2 YSLEER. The CDR3 runs 15 residues. The V end lost 4 bases, the J end lost 0 bases, and 10 bases lay between the germline ends. CDR3 loop: CASSPGSSSYNEQFF. The CDR3 DNA is TGCGCCAGCAGCCCGGGGTCGAGCTCCTACAATGAGCAGTTCTTC.

By proportion, this clonotype is medium-sized. The V gene is TRBV20-1, the J gene TRBJ2-5, with unresolved D. Trimming stripped 1 base from V and 5 bases from J, with 8 bases between. Germline V gene data show CDR1 as DFQATT and CDR2 as SNEGSKA (reference sequence). This CDR3 spans 12 amino acids. Here the CDR3 reads CSARGAGETQYF. CDR3 bases: TGCAGTGCTAGAGGAGCCGGGGAGACCCAGTACTTC.

Relative to its sample, this clonotype is medium-sized. The chain uses TRBV7-9 and TRBJ1-1; D not certain. V was pared by 1 base and J by 0 bases, with 15 bases between. CDR1 and CDR2 (germline): SEHNR, FQNEAQ (reference sequence). CDR3 length: 17 residues. The CDR3 bases are TGTGCCAGCAGCTTAGAGCTGGGATTCCCCGTGAACACTGAAGCTTTCTTT. It translates to CASSLELGFPVNTEAFF.

Within the sample, this clonotype is medium-sized. At one of its ends the junction is not consistent with the germline gene, which may arise from a read error. The chain joins TRBV7-7 to TRBJ1-4; 7 nucleotides agree with TRBD1. Germline assignment: CDR1 SSHAT and CDR2 FNYEAQ (reference sequence). This CDR3 is 15 amino acids long. CDR3 residues: CASSLTGATNEKLFF. CDR3 nucleotides: TGTGCTAGCAGCCTTACAGGGGCAACTAATGAAAAACTGTTTTTT.